This T cell receptor beta chain was sequenced in a study of a mutant IDH1 vaccine in newly diagnosed glioma. The time point is: week 47, end of study. A single vaccine dose contained 300 ug of mutant IDH1 20-mer peptide, and topical imiquimod was used with it. The assay was immunoSEQ multiplex PCR, and TCRdb's table has in-frame clones only and misses some. The table records approximately 84,000 clones, about 81% of them present only once. The germline CDR1 and CDR2 sequences are WSHSY and SAAADI. The CDR3 covers 13 residues. V was shortened by 5 bases and J by 0 bases, with 7 bases between the two germline ends. This clone came up once. Its matching antigen is unknown.

This TCR was recovered from a man in his forties with glioma. The sample here was PBMCs, taken from a glioma patient whose treatment included an IDH1 peptide vaccine. This chain uses TRBV10-2 with TRBJ1-1; tentatively, D is TRBD1 (5 bases). This CDR3 is CASSLQVNTEAFF. In nucleotides, the CDR3 is TGCGCCAGCAGTCTACAGGTGAACACTGAAGCTTTCTTT.